Listed below are T cell receptor beta chains from one sample, sequenced in a study of spatial heterogeneity in lung cancer. TCRdb re-called the 5' RACE reads through MiXCR, storing one row per CDR3 protein. The data show under 100,000 distinct CDR3 sequences, 7% to 9% seen once. Here the sequenced sample was PBMCs, taken at surgery. The source is a male donor with early-stage non-small cell lung cancer. Both conserved end residues are trimmed from each CDR3.

j_gene	len	v_gene	CDR3aa
TRBJ2-5	9	TRBV2	ASTPQETQY
TRBJ1-4	10	TRBV28	ASTGVREKLF
TRBJ1-4	12	TRBV7-2	ASSSGRFNEKLF
TRBJ1-1	11	TRBV19	ASSIQRNTEAF
TRBJ1-3	10	TRBV29-1	SVLGTGNTIY
TRBJ1-4	14	TRBV20-1	SASGQGGSTNEKLF
TRBJ1-4	11	TRBV20-1	SARVRYNEKLF
TRBJ1-5	13	TRBV7-9	ASSLGDLSNQPQH
TRBJ2-7	13	TRBV28	ASSRTGTGTYEQY
TRBJ2-7	11	TRBV7-9	ASSFGLVAEQY
TRBJ2-3	16	TRBV20-1	SARATSGRGMGTDTQY
TRBJ2-7	13	TRBV7-9	ASSFSGGQSYEQY
TRBJ2-1	13	TRBV29-1	SVAGGVGSYNEQF
TRBJ2-5	13	TRBV7-3	ASSPASGQGETQY
TRBJ2-5	15	TRBV13	ASSPKGRTDQKETQY
TRBJ2-1	13	TRBV7-3	ASSPTPGTYNEQF
TRBJ2-3	12	TRBV7-9	ASSFGQGPDTQY
TRBJ1-1	15	TRBV5-1	ASSLGPTGQRASQAF
TRBJ2-3	16	TRBV5-1	ASSWLGGSGASTDTQY
TRBJ2-1	14	TRBV5-1	ASSLSPAGAYNEQF
TRBJ1-2	12	TRBV4-2	ASSQVELGDGYT
TRBJ2-2	14	TRBV7-9	ASSARGSWYTGELF
TRBJ2-5	14	TRBV28	ASSVFSGRNQETQY
TRBJ2-4	10	TRBV9	ASSSGDSIQY
TRBJ1-5	13	TRBV28	ASSSPGTGNQPQH
TRBJ1-1	13	TRBV5-1	ASSSGSRMNTEAF
TRBJ2-7	12	TRBV10-3	AISLGTGTYEQY
TRBJ2-3	11	TRBV5-1	ASSSSSTDTQY
TRBJ2-5	14	TRBV18	ASSPQRTGRFDTQY
TRBJ2-4	8	TRBV21-1	ASSKMEGY
TRBJ2-3	14	TRBV28	ASSVTSGGAGDTQY
TRBJ2-3	13	TRBV18	ASSPELFSTDTQY
TRBJ2-5	13	TRBV5-4	ASSFSGGRGETQY